This T cell receptor beta chain was sequenced during a study of cytomegalovirus exposure and HLA in healthy donors (dated by TCRdb to 2015 to 2018). As for the study more broadly: According to an earlier analysis of a few hundred of the donors, about 179 million T cells yielded approximately 120 million unique TCR beta sequences and about 280 Gb of sequence data. An early release that covered about 600 HLA-typed donors contained approximately 300 gigabases of sequencing data and some 87 million unique TCR sequences. Of the roughly 400 genotyped donors, around 81% fell in the genetic ancestry cluster associated with self-reported Caucasian donors. The study aimed to test whether cataloging public T cell receptors could reveal signatures of past pathogen exposure. Using immunosequencing, the study profiled T cell repertoires from 500 to 800 subjects and related those repertoires to cytomegalovirus serostatus. A separate validation cohort of more than 100 different subjects was used in addition to the 666-subject first cohort. High-throughput TCR immunosequencing, statistical association of individual TCRs with disease status, and machine learning were combined to predict cytomegalovirus infection status. A later analysis re-examined previously published TCR beta repertoires from more than 550 donors and added high-resolution HLA genotyping to investigate patterns of TCR occurrence. In the later analysis, no new phenotypic data were used to find candidate immune exposures; instead, reliance was placed on TCR beta sequences and their occurrence across donors. An earlier analysis of several hundred of the donors applied high-throughput TCR beta sequencing to assess whether each TCR beta V gene segment acted as functional or pseudogenic. Donor age, sex, ethnicity and CMV serostatus were compiled alongside the repertoire data. Genome-wide SNP genotypes for about 60% of the 666 donors were used in a later genetic analysis, which treated that subset as a discovery cohort. Every discovery cohort repertoire had been produced on one sequencing platform. Both class I and class II loci were covered by HLA typing, at four-digit resolution. The number of donors typed differed by locus, with 629-630 for A, B, C, DRB1 and DQB1, approximately 500 for DQA1, 600 to 610 for DPA1, and approximately 470 for DPB1. Because of strong linkage in the cohort, 5 or 6 DR-DQ haplotypes were treated as single units for association and clustering. Among a few hundred genotyped donors of the cohort, an average of 235,054 unique TCR beta nucleotide sequences were sequenced per donor, roughly 18% of them non-productive.

Concerning this clone: Its antigen is unknown. One base away there is no much larger clone; base qualities are not given. Other DNA variants within this sample encode the same CDR3.

Overall results and qualifications from the work: A cluster of highly shared sequence variants was judged likely to be a technical artifact of the sequencing pipeline. It was suggested by the authors that the approach could potentially be generalized to other disease states and immunological phenotypes. A further reported finding was that TCR beta sequences accurately predicted the HLA-A and HLA-B alleles for most subjects in the first cohort. An association between a missense DCLRE1C variant and V-gene and J-gene trimming of TCR beta chains was found in a later genetic analysis and replicated in an independent cohort. Linkage disequilibrium might explain the correlated functional status among segregating V segments, but an unknown experimental factor could not be ruled out. While some public TCRs were present in many individuals, most TCR sequences turned up only very rarely across donors. Several of the top co-occurrence clusters appeared to be linked to parvovirus B19, influenza, CMV and Epstein-Barr virus, according to a later analysis. Assigning TCR associations to individual alleles was difficult when HLA alleles, especially DR and DQ, strongly co-occurred. Sequencing depth was assumed to be roughly uniform across donors in the presence/absence analyses, though that assumption may not hold. In the study, approximately 160 TCR beta chains were listed as associated with cytomegalovirus. According to a later analysis, TCR association rates differed among HLA loci, with DRB1 alleles showing the most associated TCRs and HLA-C alleles showing the fewest. Most CMV-associated TCR beta chains appeared to be HLA-restricted in a later analysis, and the HLA associations seemed to be driven largely by CMV exposure. Some IMGT-functional V segments, including TRBV6-2 and TRBV6-3, could not be distinguished by the 87-base-pair reads and were therefore excluded. HLA typing was unavailable for some donors at each locus, so association tests used only the typed subset. Broadly in line with IMGT annotations, most TCR beta V segments showed up in productive rearrangements about 90% or about 30% of the time in an earlier analysis of several hundred of the donors. In this cohort, only TCR beta chains were sequenced, and detectable features were limited by the absence of alpha or paired-chain data. In vitro tests confirmed that a few of the cytomegalovirus-associated TCR beta chains recognize cytomegalovirus antigens. The earlier analysis of a few hundred of the donors excluded roughly 16 rarely observed V segments, including chromosome 9 orphons, because counts were too low. The classifier was reported to diagnose cytomegalovirus status with high specificity and sensitivity in both the original cohort and the validation cohort. CMV serostatus was the only immune exposure information available for the cohort. At a false discovery rate of 0.05, a later analysis linked 16,951 TCR beta sequences to specific HLA alleles. According to a later genetic analysis, donors in an Asian-associated ancestry cluster had fewer N-insertions in productive TCRs than the approximately 630-donor mean. A later analysis found that HLA-associated TCR beta chains were more clonally expanded and had lower generation probabilities than equally common non-associated chains.

Library preparation employed the immunoSEQ multiplex PCR assay. For the multiplex PCR, a mixture combining 60 forward primers for TCR Vbeta segments and 13 reverse primers for TCR Jbeta segments was used. The CDR3 region of rearranged TCR beta genes was amplified from genomic DNA with a multiplex PCR assay. Amplified TCR beta libraries were sequenced as 87-base-pair reads on the Illumina HiSeq System. From the authors' description of their analysis: Across the 670 or so repertoires, a later analysis counted around 80 million unique TCR beta chains, roughly 11 million of which were shared by at least two donors. Raw reads were error-corrected and collapsed into unique sequences with a nearest-neighbor algorithm that merged closely related sequences to remove PCR and sequencing errors. V, D and J gene segments were assigned by aligning CDR3 sequences to IMGT reference sequences. Each retained sequence needed at least a six-nucleotide match to both a V gene segment and a J gene segment. Rearrangements were called productive when the CDR3 lacked stop codons and stayed in frame with V and J; all others were non-productive. Following IMGT convention, CDR3 was defined as the stretch from the second conserved V-encoded cysteine up to the conserved J-encoded phenylalanine. Sequences without an unambiguous match to a single V gene segment were excluded from the earlier analysis of approximately 560 of the donors. An earlier analysis of approximately 590 of the donors called V segments functional above 56.7% productive rearrangements and segregating when the between-donor standard deviation exceeded 5%. A statistical classification framework was built to diagnose cytomegalovirus status from the catalog of TCR beta chain sequences. In a later analysis, V and J genes were assigned by comparing TCR nucleotide sequences against IMGT/GENE-DB human TR gene sequences. Using the TCRdist pipeline, a later analysis assigned CDR3 sequences along with most-parsimonious VDJ recombination scenarios. In a later analysis, each TCR beta chain was defined by its CDR3 amino acid sequence together with its V-gene family, and reads without a unique V-gene family were excluded. To address suspected cross-contamination and a sequencing artifact, a later analysis removed several hundred highly shared, low-generation-probability nucleotide sequences. In a later analysis, a clonal expansion index was calculated for each public chain from normalized within-repertoire ranks of inferred template counts. Generation probabilities in a later analysis came from a VDJ recombination model fitted to out-of-frame rearrangements, and those results were checked against IGoR. Hypergeometric tests were used in a later analysis to score TCR-TCR, TCR-HLA and TCR-CMV co-occurrence, with a repertoire-size bias correction applied to the TCR pairs. In a later analysis, false discovery rates were estimated by permuting HLA or CMV assignments 20 times. In a later analysis, co-occurring TCRs were grouped using DBSCAN, with TCRdist sequence similarity added in when clustering inside HLA-allele-positive subsets. Co-occurrence clustering excluded repertoires with fewer than 30,000 or more than 120,000 public chains, plus five with anomalous nucleotide sharing. Not all clones reach the TCRdb copy of this immuneACCESS table, which keeps in-frame sequences only. Checked studies attribute under half of the gap to unresolved V genes and leave the rest unexplained. V, J and clone size derive from that table, while D and trimming were established from the DNA sequence. In all, the sample holds 100,000 to 150,000 clones, and around 82% of those were seen once. The ten largest clones capture about 1.8% of the sample.

In total, about 650 healthy bone marrow donors made up the cohort. All cohort members were sampled while nominally healthy, although unrecorded immune exposures were likely present. The donor was CMV seronegative and belonged to the group of around 400 seronegative cohort members. Every donor gave a peripheral blood sample, and the peripheral blood mononuclear cells from that sample were used for TCR beta sequencing. The Qiagen DNeasy Blood Extraction Kit was used to extract genomic DNA from the blood cell samples. CDR1 and CDR2 were assigned from the germline V gene as SGHTA and FQGNSA. V and J lose 1 base and 1 base, and a span of 4 bases separates them. Taken from cysteine to phenylalanine, the CDR3 has 13 residues. Of the read, only the CDR3 DNA is kept; its 39 bases are in frame from base 1.

This receptor was identified in a boy between 10 and 17 years old in good health and CMV-seronegative. What was sequenced was PBMCs. In this chain, TRBV7-2 is recombined with TRBJ1-1, with the D gene too uncertain to name. The DNA is TGTGCCAGCAGCTTAGACAGGAACACTGAAGCTTTCTTT. It is translated as CASSLDRNTEAFF.